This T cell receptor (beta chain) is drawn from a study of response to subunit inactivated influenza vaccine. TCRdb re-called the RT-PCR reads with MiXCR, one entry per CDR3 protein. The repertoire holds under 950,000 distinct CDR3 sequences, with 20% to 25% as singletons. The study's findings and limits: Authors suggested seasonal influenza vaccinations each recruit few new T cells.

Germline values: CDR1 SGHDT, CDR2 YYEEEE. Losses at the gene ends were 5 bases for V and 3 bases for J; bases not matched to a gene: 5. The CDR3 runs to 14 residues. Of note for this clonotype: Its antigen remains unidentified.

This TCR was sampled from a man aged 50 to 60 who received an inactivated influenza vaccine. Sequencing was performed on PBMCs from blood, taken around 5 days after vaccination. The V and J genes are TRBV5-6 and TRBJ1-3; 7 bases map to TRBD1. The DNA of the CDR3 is TGTGCCAGCAGTCGGGACAGATTTGGAAACACCATATATTTT. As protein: CASSRDRFGNTIYF. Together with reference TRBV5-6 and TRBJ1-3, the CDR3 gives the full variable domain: DAGVTQSPTHLIKTRGQQVTLRCSPKSGHDTVSWYQQALGQGPQFIFQYYEEEERQRGNFPDRFSGHQFPNYSSELNVNALLLGDSALYLCASSRDRFGNTIYFGEGSWLTVV.